This T cell receptor beta chain was sequenced for a study of blood T cell repertoires in COVID-19. This clone occurred once. Authors' analysis steps: Scientists estimated how many nucleated cells there were by amplifying reference gene primers. Generated by immunoSEQ multiplex PCR, the TCRdb table keeps only in-frame clones and is missing some. V, J and clone size are those of that table, while D and trimming were read from the DNA. The table shows 400,000 to 550,000 clones, with roughly 85% occurring only once. Recruits, aged about 18 to 90 years, lived in 20 to 30 US areas. Assignments of participants to cohorts depended upon their own reported clinical history. There are 12 residues in the CDR3. V lost 9 bases, J lost 8 bases, and 6 bases stayed unmatched. Per germline, CDR1 LNHDA and CDR2 SQIVND (reference sequence).

J is TRBJ2-4 and V is TRBV19; 8 positions agree with TRBD1. The sequence was obtained from a woman aged 18 to 35 with acute COVID-19. Sequencing was done on a sample of PBMCs or T cells enriched from blood (not recorded which). CDR3 amino acids: CASQDRGDIQYF. CDR3 coding DNA: TGTGCCAGCCAAGACAGGGGAGACATTCAGTACTTC.